The 20 T cell receptor beta chains presented below share a single source sample, sequenced in a study of shared clonotypes between healthy human individuals. The table came from immunoSEQ multiplex PCR; TCRdb's copy has only in-frame clones and leaves some out. The repertoire holds about 2.3 million clones, approximately 95% seen once, with about 0.41% in the top ten. Sequencing was performed on naive CD4+ T cells from PBMCs. Subset in this sample: CD45RA+ positively selected. Every receptor here comes from a man between 18 and 29 years old in good health. Some clones in this sample may be carry-over from other donors' samples.

This chain uses TRBV11-2 with TRBJ1-1; no firm D call. CDR1 is SGHAT and CDR2 is FQNNGV in the germline V gene. This CDR3 has 15 amino acids. V was cut by 5 bases and J by 7 bases, with 20 bases left in between. CDR3 sequence reads: CASSRIGRREGEAFF. The CDR3 nucleotides are TGTGCCAGCAGCCGCATTGGACGGAGAGAGGGTGAAGCTTTCTTT.

The rearrangement links TRBV6-6 to TRBJ2-7, with 7 nucleotides matching TRBD1. The CDR3 spans 13 residues. Per the germline V gene, CDR1 is MNHNY and CDR2 is SVGAGI (reference sequence). Losses at the gene ends were 7 bases for V and 6 bases for J; bases not matched to a gene: 9. This chain's CDR3 is CASNRQGTGEQYF. The DNA for the CDR3 is TGTGCCAGCAACCGACAGGGAACGGGCGAGCAGTACTTC.

V and J are TRBV7-2 and TRBJ1-3; 10 bases match TRBD1. The V segment lost 4 bases and the J segment 6 bases; nucleotides outside the gene matches: 3. This CDR3 comprises 14 residues. Germline CDR1 is SGHTA and CDR2 is FQGNSA. The CDR3 DNA follows: TGTGCCAGCAGCTGGACAGGGGGGGAAAACACCATATATTTT. Translating gives CASSWTGGENTIYF.

This sequence joins TRBV18 and TRBJ2-5, with 10 bases fitting TRBD1. With 3 bases clipped from V and 0 bases from J, the junction kept 4 bases outside the gene matches. The CDR3 consists of 16 residues. The V gene's germline CDR1 is KGHSH and CDR2 LQKENI. The CDR3 sequence is CASSPGDRGYQETQYF. CDR3 sequence (DNA): TGTGCCAGCTCACCTGGGGACAGGGGTTACCAAGAGACCCAGTACTTC.

The sample holds one count of this clone. This sequence joins TRBV19 and TRBJ1-2; maybe TRBD1 (6 bases). This CDR3 is built from 15 residues. In germline, CDR1 is LNHDA, CDR2 SQIVND (reference sequence). The V and J ends lost 4 bases and 0 bases respectively, with 12 bases between them. CDR3 coding DNA: TGTGCCAGTAGTACCACAGGGTTTACTAACTATGGCTACACCTTC. This encodes CASSTTGFTNYGYTF.

This clone was seen just once. The genes are TRBV27 and TRBJ2-3; D may be TRBD2 (6 bases). The CDR3 consists of 15 residues. Between the trimmed V and J ends, which lost 7 bases and 2 bases, there was a span of 16 bases. Germline CDR1 is MNHEY and CDR2 is SMNVEV (reference sequence). The CDR3 DNA reads TGTGCCAGCATCCCTAGGAGCGGGCCCACAGATACGCAGTATTTT. Protein product: CASIPRSGPTDTQYF.

CDR3 coding DNA: TGTGCCAGCAGCTGGGGACTAGCGGGAGTCGATACGCAGTATTTT. Amino acid sequence: CASSWGLAGVDTQYF. This chain connects TRBV7-2 to TRBJ2-3; 14 nucleotides align to TRBD2. V was clipped by 4 bases and J by 6 bases; unmatched bases: 3. CDR1 and CDR2 from the germline V gene are SGHTA and FQGNSA. The CDR3 length is 15 residues.

The V call is TRBV5-1, the J call TRBJ2-5; 8 bases line up with TRBD1. The germline V gene encodes CDR1 SGHRS and CDR2 YFSETQ. Trimming cost V 4 bases and J 4 bases; bases outside gene matches: 6. The CDR3 length is 14 residues. CDR3 bases: TGCGCCAGCAGCATCTCAGGGGGCGGAGAGACCCAGTACTTC. As protein: CASSISGGGETQYF.

The genes are TRBV13 and TRBJ1-2; 8 nucleotides match TRBD1. Germline CDR1 PRHDT, CDR2 FYEKMQ (reference sequence). V was pared by 1 base and J by 7 bases, with 5 bases of the junction left unmatched. The CDR3 has 14 amino acids. This CDR3 is CASSLAARGLGYTF. CDR3 nucleotides: TGTGCCAGCAGCTTAGCCGCCAGGGGGCTTGGCTACACCTTC.

The CDR3 nucleotides read TGTGCCAGCACCTTTGCGGCCAAAACCCATGAGCAGTTCTTC. It codes for CASTFAAKTHEQFF. The chain uses TRBV6-5 and TRBJ2-1; D remains unclear. The CDR3 runs 14 residues. Germline V gene lookup returns CDR1 MNHEY and CDR2 SVGAGI. The V gene lost 7 bases and the J gene lost 8 bases, with 18 bases spanning the gap.

The chain uses TRBV5-1 and TRBJ1-4; the D gene is possibly TRBD1 (5 bases). V gave up 5 bases and J gave up 8 bases, with 16 bases separating them. Germline CDR1 SGHRS, CDR2 YFSETQ. This CDR3 region has 14 residues. The CDR3 sequence is CASRRTGQGEKLFF. The CDR3, as DNA: TGCGCCAGCAGACGCACTGGCCAGGGCGAAAAACTGTTTTTT.

On this clone itself: Other DNA sequences within the sample encode an identical CDR3. The gene calls are TRBV6-6 and TRBJ2-7, with 8 positions matching TRBD2. The CDR3 loop spans 13 amino acids. CDR1 MNHNY and CDR2 SVGAGI come from the germline V gene (reference sequence). Germline trimming cut 5 bases from V and 4 bases from J; bases unmatched to any gene: 4. CDR3: CASSASGSYEQYF. CDR3 DNA: TGTGCCAGCAGTGCTAGCGGGTCGTACGAGCAGTACTTC.

V usage is TRBV5-1 and J usage is TRBJ1-4, with TRBD1 as a possible D gene (6 bases). CDR1 SGHRS and CDR2 YFSETQ come from the germline V gene. The CDR3 loop spans 14 amino acids. V gave up 5 bases and J gave up 8 bases, with 16 bases separating them. Here the CDR3 reads CASSQDRPTEKLFF. CDR3 DNA: TGCGCCAGCAGTCAGGACAGACCGACCGAAAAACTGTTTTTT.

DNA for the CDR3: TGTGCCAGCAGTGGACTAGCGGGAGACGAGCAGTACTTC. It is translated as CASSGLAGDEQYF. This rearrangement joins TRBV6-4 to TRBJ2-7, with 12 nucleotides matching TRBD2. CDR1 and CDR2 (germline): MRHNA, SNTAGT. V was clipped by 4 bases and J by 5 bases; unmatched bases: 0. The CDR3 spans 13 residues.

V is TRBV28 and J is TRBJ2-7, with 11 bases lining up with TRBD1. Germline V gene data show CDR1 as MDHEN and CDR2 as SYDVKM. The CDR3 is made up of 14 amino acids. Germline trimming cut 6 bases from V and 1 base from J; bases unmatched to any gene: 2. The CDR3 bases are TGTGCCAGCAGGGGACAGGGGGTATCCTACGAGCAGTACTTC. This codes for CASRGQGVSYEQYF.

The chain links TRBV19 to TRBJ2-6; D is possibly TRBD1 or TRBD2 (5 bases each). V shed 5 bases and J shed 0 bases, with 8 bases lying between them. CDR1 is LNHDA, CDR2 SQIVND, per germline (reference sequence). This CDR3 region has 15 residues. Here the CDR3 reads CASSWDHSGANVLTF. CDR3 nucleotides: TGTGCCAGTAGTTGGGACCACTCTGGGGCCAACGTCCTGACTTTC.

V is TRBV19 and J is TRBJ2-1; TRBD2 matches at 8 bases. CDR3 length equals 17 residues. From germline, CDR1 is LNHDA and CDR2 SQIVND (reference sequence). V shed 8 bases and J 7 bases; nucleotides not matched to a gene: 19. CDR3 residues: CASRPLRGAGVDNEQFF. The CDR3 DNA sequence: TGTGCCAGTCGACCTCTGAGGGGAGCGGGAGTAGATAATGAGCAGTTCTTC.

V gene TRBV7-6 combines with J gene TRBJ2-5; tentatively, D is TRBD1 (6 bases). This CDR3 is 14 amino acids long. Germline CDR1 reads SGHVS; CDR2 reads FNYEAQ. Trimming removed 1 base at V and 8 bases at J, with 14 bases between. CDR3 nucleotide sequence: TGTGCCAGCAGCTTAGAGGTGGGCAGGGGAACCCAGTACTTC. It specifies CASSLEVGRGTQYF.

Comments on this clone: Other nucleotide sequences in the sample specify the same CDR3. The rearrangement links TRBV5-1 to TRBJ1-4; 9 nucleotides line up with TRBD1. This CDR3 spans 15 amino acids. Trimming cost V 0 bases and J 5 bases; bases outside gene matches: 2. Germline values: CDR1 SGHRS, CDR2 YFSETQ. CDR3 DNA: TGCGCCAGCAGCTTGGTGGGGACAGGGAATGAAAAACTGTTTTTT. Translating gives CASSLVGTGNEKLFF.

This clone was found once. V is TRBV2 and J is TRBJ2-1; 14 nucleotides line up with TRBD2. The CDR3 loop spans 13 amino acids. Germline assignment: CDR1 SNHLY and CDR2 FYNNEI. The V and J ends lost 11 bases and 6 bases, in that order; junction bases with no gene match: 3. CDR3 protein: CAWGLAGANEQFF. CDR3 coding DNA: TGTGCCTGGGGACTAGCGGGGGCCAATGAGCAGTTCTTC. Full variable domain (remainder filled in from reference TRBV2 and TRBJ2-1): EPEVTQTPSHQVTQMGQEVILRCVPISNHLYFYWYRQILGQKVEFLVSFYNNEISEKSEIFDDQFSVERPDGSNFTLKIRSTKLEDSAMYFCAWGLAGANEQFFGPGTRLTVL.